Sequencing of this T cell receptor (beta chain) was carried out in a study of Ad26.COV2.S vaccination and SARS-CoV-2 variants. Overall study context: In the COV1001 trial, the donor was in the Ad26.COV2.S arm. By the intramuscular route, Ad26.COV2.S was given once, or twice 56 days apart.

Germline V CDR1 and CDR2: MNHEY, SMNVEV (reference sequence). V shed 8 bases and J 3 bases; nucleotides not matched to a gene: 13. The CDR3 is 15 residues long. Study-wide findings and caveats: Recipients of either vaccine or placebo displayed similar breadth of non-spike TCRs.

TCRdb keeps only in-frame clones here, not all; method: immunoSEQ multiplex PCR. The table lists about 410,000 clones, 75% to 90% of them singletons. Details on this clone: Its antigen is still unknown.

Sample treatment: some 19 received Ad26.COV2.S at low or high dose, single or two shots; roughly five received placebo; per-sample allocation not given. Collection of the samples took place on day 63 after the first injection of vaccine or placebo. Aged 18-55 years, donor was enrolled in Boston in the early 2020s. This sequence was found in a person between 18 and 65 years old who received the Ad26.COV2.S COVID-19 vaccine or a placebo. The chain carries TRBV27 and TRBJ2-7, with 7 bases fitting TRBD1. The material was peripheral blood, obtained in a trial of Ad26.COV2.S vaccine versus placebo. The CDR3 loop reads CASAVSQGSSYEQYF. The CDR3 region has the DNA TGTGCCAGCGCCGTATCACAGGGGTCGAGCTACGAGCAGTACTTC.